The 27 T cell receptor beta chains below come from one sample, sequenced in a study of CD8 T cells in Susac syndrome. Reverse transcription of about 0.5 to 1 ug RNA was carried out with random hexamers. One entry per CDR3 protein results from TCRdb running MiXCR on the immunoSEQ multiplex PCR reads. In the table there are about 210,000 distinct CDR3 sequences, 85% to 95% of which are singletons. Sequenced sample: CD4+ T cells from PBMCs. Source of these receptors: a human donor in good health.

The CDR3 DNA sequence: TGTGCCAGCAGTTTAACCCCGACCGAAGCTTTCTTT. Protein product: CASSLTPTEAFF. V and J are TRBV12-3 or TRBV12-4 and TRBJ1-1; D remains unclear. The CDR3 has 12 residues. The V end was cut by 2 bases, the J end by 8 bases, with 9 bases between.

V usage is TRBV20-1 and J usage is TRBJ1-2; TRBD1 might be the D (5 bases). Trimming shortened V by 6 bases and J by 0 bases, and 11 bases separated the two germline ends. This CDR3 has 13 amino acids. In germline, CDR1 is DFQATT, CDR2 SNEGSKA (reference sequence). The CDR3: CSAGDGPNYGYTF. For the CDR3, the DNA is TGCAGTGCAGGGGACGGTCCTAACTATGGCTACACCTTC.

The V call is TRBV7-2, the J call TRBJ1-4; no clear D gene. Trimming shortened V by 1 base and J by 3 bases, and 6 bases separated the two germline ends. The CDR3 extends over 14 amino acids. CDR1 SGHTA and CDR2 FQGNSA come from the germline V gene. CDR3 nucleotide sequence: TGTGCCAGCAGCTTAGTATCACCTAATGAAAAACTGTTTTTT. Protein product: CASSLVSPNEKLFF.

The chain combines TRBV12-3 or TRBV12-4 with TRBJ1-6; no firm D call. The CDR3 has 15 residues. The V and J ends lost 5 bases and 6 bases respectively, with 14 bases between them. The CDR3 DNA reads as TGTGCCAGCAGTCCCGTACCGCTACCTAATTCACCCCTCCACTTT. Translated, it gives CASSPVPLPNSPLHF.

The rearrangement uses TRBV7-2 and TRBJ2-1; D is uncertain. This CDR3 comprises 14 residues. V dropped 7 bases and J dropped 1 base, with 11 bases sitting between them. CDR1 and CDR2 (germline): SGHTA, FQGNSA. The CDR3 sequence is CASISGGSYNEQFF. In DNA, the CDR3 is TGTGCCAGCATATCGGGCGGATCCTACAATGAGCAGTTCTTC. The whole variable domain, filled in from reference TRBV7-2 and TRBJ2-1, reads GAGVSQSPSNKVTEKGKDVELRCDPISGHTALYWYRQSLGQGLEFLIYFQGNSAPDKSGLPSDRFSAERTGGSVSTLTIQRTQQEDSAVYLCASISGGSYNEQFFGPGTRLTVL.

V and J are TRBV29-1 and TRBJ2-7; TRBD1 matches 7 bases. The CDR3 runs 16 residues. Germline CDR1 is SQVTM and CDR2 is ANQGSEA. V shed 0 bases and J 6 bases; nucleotides not matched to a gene: 14. The CDR3 region has the DNA TGCAGCGTTGAAGAGAGGACAACAGGGGTTCTGGGCGAGCAGTACTTC. Amino acids: CSVEERTTGVLGEQYF.

The V gene is TRBV10-3, the J gene TRBJ2-3, with TRBD2 identical over 9 bases. This CDR3 has 15 amino acids. The germline V gene encodes CDR1 ENHRY and CDR2 SYGVKD. The CDR3 DNA follows: TGTGCAACTAGCGGGCGACAGGGCCATCCCGATACGCAGTATTTT. It translates to CATSGRQGHPDTQYF.

CDR3 bases: TGCAGTGCTAGAGAGCCCCAGGACAGGGATGGGGGCTACACCTTC. It is translated as CSAREPQDRDGGYTF. This rearrangement joins TRBV20-1 to TRBJ1-2; 8 nucleotides match TRBD1. The CDR3 covers 15 residues. V was pared by 0 bases and J by 8 bases, with 11 bases of the junction left unmatched. Germline CDR1 and CDR2: DFQATT and SNEGSKA (reference sequence).

This clonotype was detected once. The chain has TRBV4-1 and TRBJ1-5; 8 positions agree with TRBD1. After removal of 4 bases from V and 2 bases from J, the junction contained 13 bases not matched to a gene. Germline assignment: CDR1 MGHRA and CDR2 YSYEKL. The CDR3 has 18 amino acids. CDR3 DNA sequence: TGCGCCAGCAGCCGATCAGGGGGCGCCGTGGGGGGCAATCAGCCCCAGCATTTT. Translation gives CASSRSGGAVGGNQPQHF.

The gene calls are TRBV7-3 and TRBJ2-4, with D possibly TRBD2 on 5 matching bases. Trimming pared 5 bases from V and 8 bases from J, leaving 13 bases between. The CDR3 contains 13 residues. The germline V gene encodes CDR1 SGHTA and CDR2 FQGTGA. In DNA, the CDR3 is TGTGCCAGCAGCCCCCTAGTGGGAGACATTCAGTACTTC. Amino acids: CASSPLVGDIQYF.

The gene calls are TRBV7-8 and TRBJ1-4; D not certain. Trimming left V 8 bases short and J 8 bases short, with 18 bases between. CDR1 and CDR2 (germline): SGHVS, FQNEAQ. CDR3 length equals 14 residues. This CDR3 reads CASRIPGKSEKLFF. CDR3 in DNA: TGTGCCAGCCGAATTCCAGGCAAATCGGAAAAACTGTTTTTT.

The chain recombines TRBV12-3 or TRBV12-4 with TRBJ2-5; 7 nucleotides agree with TRBD1. V lost 6 bases to trimming and J lost 3 bases; unmatched junction nucleotides: 4. There are 13 residues in the CDR3. CDR3 residues: CASSQGQKETQYF. The DNA for the CDR3 is TGTGCCAGCAGCCAGGGACAGAAAGAGACCCAGTACTTC.

V gene TRBV19 combines with J gene TRBJ2-5; TRBD2 might be the D (6 bases). Trimming removed 3 bases from V and 1 base from J, with 9 bases in between. The CDR3 spans 14 residues. Germline CDR1 is LNHDA and CDR2 is SQIVND (reference sequence). CDR3 sequence (DNA): TGTGCCAGTAGTATGTGGGGGGTCCAAGAGACCCAGTACTTC. Its protein is CASSMWGVQETQYF.

This chain joins TRBV7-9 and TRBJ2-2; no clear D. Germline-derived CDR1 and CDR2 are SEHNR and FQNEAQ (reference sequence). CDR3 length equals 13 residues. Trimming left V 5 bases short and J 4 bases short, with 8 bases between. CDR3 protein: CASSPQFTGELFF. In nucleotides, the CDR3 is TGTGCCAGCAGCCCACAATTCACCGGGGAGCTGTTTTTT.

The chain combines TRBV7-3 with TRBJ2-1; D is unresolved. Trimming left V 4 bases short and J 5 bases short, with 9 bases between. The CDR3 consists of 13 residues. Per germline, CDR1 SGHTA and CDR2 FQGTGA. This CDR3 reads CASSSLHNNEQFF. As DNA, the CDR3 is TGTGCCAGCAGCTCCTTACACAACAATGAGCAGTTCTTC. Using reference TRBV7-3 and TRBJ2-1 for the parts outside the CDR3, the full variable domain is GAGVSQTPSNKVTEKGKYVELRCDPISGHTALYWYRQSLGQGPEFLIYFQGTGAADDSGLPNDRFFAVRPEGSVSTLKIQRTERGDSAVYLCASSSLHNNEQFFGPGTRLTVL.

The chain joins TRBV7-8 to TRBJ2-3; D gene unclear. CDR1 is SGHVS, CDR2 FQNEAQ, per germline. The CDR3 covers 14 residues. The ends were cut back, 2 bases at V and 2 bases at J, with 8 bases in the middle. CDR3 DNA: TGTGCCAGCAGCTTAATCGCTTTCACAGATACGCAGTATTTT. This gives the protein CASSLIAFTDTQYF. The variable domain in full, with the rest retrieved from reference TRBV7-8 and TRBJ2-3, is GAGVSQSPRYKVAKRGQDVALRCDPISGHVSLFWYQQALGQGPEFLTYFQNEAQLDKSGLPSDRFFAERPEGSVSTLKIQRTQQEDSAVYLCASSLIAFTDTQYFGPGTRLTVL.

V gene TRBV7-9 combines with J gene TRBJ2-4, with D hard to call. The CDR3 has 13 amino acids. V gave up 1 base and J gave up 12 bases, with 13 bases separating them. The germline CDR1 and CDR2 sequences are SEHNR and FQNEAQ (reference sequence). The CDR3 protein is CASSLVSGDRQYF. CDR3 coding DNA: TGTGCCAGCAGCTTAGTCTCCGGAGACCGTCAGTACTTC. The whole variable domain, filled in from reference TRBV7-9 and TRBJ2-4, reads DTGVSQNPRHKITKRGQNVTFRCDPISEHNRLYWYRQTLGQGPEFLTYFQNEAQLEKSRLLSDRFSAERPKGSFSTLEIQRTEQGDSAMYLCASSLVSGDRQYFGAGTRLSVL.

This chain links TRBV6-5 with TRBJ1-2; 7 nucleotides line up with TRBD1. Germline V gene sequence: CDR1 MNHEY, CDR2 SVGAGI. The CDR3 consists of 15 residues. The V and J ends lost 7 bases and 4 bases, in that order; junction bases with no gene match: 12. The CDR3 loop is CASKAQRQGTYGYTF. The CDR3 nucleotides read TGTGCCAGCAAAGCCCAACGACAGGGTACCTATGGCTACACCTTC.

This chain links TRBV2 with TRBJ1-5; the D is unclear. Trimming stripped 3 bases from V and 7 bases from J, with 7 bases between. CDR1 and CDR2 (germline): SNHLY, FYNNEI. The CDR3 loop spans 12 amino acids. In DNA form, the CDR3 reads TGTGCCAGCAGTGACGGGAGCCAGCCCCAGCATTTT. Amino acid sequence: CASSDGSQPQHF.

The chain uses TRBV6-6 and TRBJ1-5; D is undetermined. This CDR3 has 16 residues. Trimming took off 0 bases at V and 0 bases at J, with 9 bases between the two ends. Germline loops: CDR1 MNHNY, CDR2 SVGAGI (reference sequence). CDR3 bases: TGTGCCAGCAGTTACTCTCCGAGGGATAGCAATCAGCCCCAGCATTTT. As protein: CASSYSPRDSNQPQHF.

The chain joins TRBV20-1 to TRBJ2-5; 7 bases align to TRBD1. Germline CDR1 reads DFQATT; CDR2 reads SNEGSKA (reference sequence). J gave up 2 bases and V 4 bases, and 10 bases lay outside the gene matches. The CDR3 covers 15 residues. The CDR3 loop is CSAMVTGAFQETQYF. CDR3 DNA sequence: TGCAGTGCTATGGTCACAGGGGCGTTTCAAGAGACCCAGTACTTC.

The chain joins TRBV29-1 to TRBJ2-1; D might be TRBD2 (5 bases). CDR3 size: 14 residues. Between the trimmed V and J ends, which lost 7 bases and 4 bases, there was a span of 17 bases. In germline, CDR1 is SQVTM, CDR2 ANQGSEA. This CDR3 is CSDTPKGAYNEQFF. In nucleotides, the CDR3 is TGCAGCGACACCCCAAAGGGAGCTTACAATGAGCAGTTCTTC.

The CDR3 is CATQGGASVDEQYV. For the CDR3, the DNA is TGTGCCACGCAAGGGGGGGCTAGCGTAGACGAGCAGTACGTC. The chain joins TRBV28 to TRBJ2-7; D possibly corresponds to TRBD2 (7 bases). V was pared by 10 bases and J by 5 bases, with 21 bases between. CDR3 length equals 14 residues. CDR1 is MDHEN and CDR2 is SYDVKM in the germline V gene.

The rearrangement links TRBV6-5 to TRBJ2-3; D uncertain. CDR1 MNHEY and CDR2 SVGAGI come from the germline V gene. V was pared by 7 bases and J by 2 bases, with 7 bases between. The CDR3 is 12 residues long. The DNA for the CDR3 is TGTGCCAGCACGGCGACCACAGATACGCAGTATTTT. This translates into CASTATTDTQYF.

The chain recombines TRBV15 with TRBJ2-5; D call uncertain. This CDR3 region has 12 residues. Germline CDR1 LNHNV, CDR2 YYDKDF (reference sequence). Between the trimmed V and J ends, which lost 7 bases and 2 bases, there was a span of 8 bases. CDR3 sequence (DNA): TGTGCCACCAATAACGGTCAAGAGACCCAGTACTTC. Protein product: CATNNGQETQYF.

The chain has TRBV19 and TRBJ1-2, with D perhaps TRBD1 (6 bases). V gave up 0 bases and J gave up 4 bases, with 12 bases separating them. The CDR3 is made up of 15 amino acids. Germline CDR1 LNHDA, CDR2 SQIVND (reference sequence). CDR3 in amino acids: CASSIDQDRLYGYTF. The DNA of the CDR3 is TGTGCCAGTAGTATAGATCAGGACAGACTCTATGGCTACACCTTC.

J is TRBJ2-1 and V is TRBV15; possible D gene TRBD2, 5 bases. This CDR3 spans 15 amino acids. Trimming removed 0 bases at V and 10 bases at J, with 16 bases between. Looked up from germline, CDR1 is LNHNV and CDR2 is YYDKDF (reference sequence). The CDR3 DNA reads as TGTGCCACCAGCAGAGATGGTACCGGCGAGCGGGAGCAGTTCTTC. It encodes CATSRDGTGEREQFF.